The 6 T cell receptor beta chains given below trace back to one sample, sequenced in a study of blood T cell repertoires in COVID-19. Sequencing used immunoSEQ multiplex PCR; TCRdb keeps in-frame clones, though not all of them. The profile shows about 200,000 clones, roughly 90% of them singletons. The sequenced sample was PBMCs or T cells enriched from blood (not recorded which). The receptors shown here come from a woman aged 18-29 years who had recovered from COVID-19.

CDR3 in amino acids: CASSEAGDYDYNEQFF. DNA for the CDR3: TGTGCCAGCAGTGAAGCGGGGGACTACGACTACAATGAGCAGTTCTTC. The V gene is TRBV2, the J gene TRBJ2-1; 7 nucleotides match TRBD2. J gave up 3 bases and V 0 bases, and 5 bases lay outside the gene matches. There are 16 residues in the CDR3. Germline V gives CDR1 SNHLY, CDR2 FYNNEI.

In this sample, this clone turned up once. The CDR3 loop reads CASRLTGGEKLFF. The CDR3 bases are TGTGCCAGCAGGTTGACAGGGGGGGAAAAACTGTTTTTT. This rearrangement joins TRBV12-3 or TRBV12-4 to TRBJ1-4; 9 nucleotides agree with TRBD1. The J segment lost 8 bases and the V segment lost 6 bases, leaving 4 bases of the junction unmatched. CDR3 size: 13 residues.

The rearrangement links TRBV20-1 to TRBJ2-2; tentative D call: TRBD2 (5 bases). The CDR3 has 13 amino acids. V was pared by 3 bases and J by 7 bases, with 12 bases between. Germline CDR1 DFQATT, CDR2 SNEGSKA (reference sequence). The CDR3 is CSASRLAGGELFF. The CDR3 DNA reads TGCAGTGCTAGTCGTCTAGCTGGCGGGGAGCTGTTTTTT.

The chain couples TRBV5-5 to TRBJ2-5; weak D call: TRBD2 (6 bases). This CDR3 region has 13 residues. The V gene lost 0 bases and the J gene lost 6 bases, with 9 bases spanning the gap. The germline gives CDR1 SGHKS, CDR2 YYEKEE (reference sequence). Written as DNA, the CDR3 is TGTGCCAGCAGCTTGGAGGACTATAAGACCCAGTACTTC. This encodes CASSLEDYKTQYF.

DNA of the CDR3: TGTGCCAGCAGCTTCTACAGGGCATCTGGAAACACCATATATTTT. Its translation is CASSFYRASGNTIYF. This chain joins TRBV7-2 and TRBJ1-3, with D perhaps TRBD1 (6 bases). There are 15 residues in the CDR3. V lost 3 bases to trimming and J lost 1 base, with 10 bases between them. CDR1 is SGHTA, CDR2 FQGNSA, per germline.

V and J are TRBV9 and TRBJ2-7; possible D gene TRBD1, 6 bases. Germline V CDR1 and CDR2: SGDLS, YYNGEE. This CDR3 is 15 amino acids long. V was cut by 1 base and J by 1 base, with 12 bases left in between. DNA of the CDR3: TGTGCCAGCAGCGTACAGGGGACCTATTCCTACGAGCAGTACTTC. Amino acids: CASSVQGTYSYEQYF.